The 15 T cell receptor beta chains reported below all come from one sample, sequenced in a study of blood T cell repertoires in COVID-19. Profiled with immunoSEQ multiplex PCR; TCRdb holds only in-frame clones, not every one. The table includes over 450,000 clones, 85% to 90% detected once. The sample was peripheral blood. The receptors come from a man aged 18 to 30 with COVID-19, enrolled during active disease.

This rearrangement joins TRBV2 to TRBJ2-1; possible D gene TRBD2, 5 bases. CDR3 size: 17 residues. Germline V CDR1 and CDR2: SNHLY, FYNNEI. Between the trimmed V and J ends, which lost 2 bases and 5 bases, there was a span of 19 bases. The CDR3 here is CASSESGASRFDNEQFF. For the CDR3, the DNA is TGTGCCAGCAGTGAATCTGGAGCTAGCCGCTTCGACAATGAGCAGTTCTTC.

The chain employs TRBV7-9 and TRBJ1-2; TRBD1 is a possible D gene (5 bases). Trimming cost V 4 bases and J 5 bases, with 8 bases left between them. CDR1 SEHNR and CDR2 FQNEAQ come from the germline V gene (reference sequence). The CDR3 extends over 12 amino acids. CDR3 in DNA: TGTGCCAGCAGCTACCGACAGTATGGCTACACCTTC. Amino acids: CASSYRQYGYTF.

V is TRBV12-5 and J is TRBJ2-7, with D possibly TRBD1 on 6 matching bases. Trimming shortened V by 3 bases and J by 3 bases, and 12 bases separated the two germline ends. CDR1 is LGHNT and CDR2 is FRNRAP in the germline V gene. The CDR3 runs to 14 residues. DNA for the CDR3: TGTGCTAGTGGTTTCGTCCAACAGGGCTACGAGCAGTACTTC. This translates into CASGFVQQGYEQYF.

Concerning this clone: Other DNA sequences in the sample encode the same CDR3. CDR3 sequence (DNA): TGTGCCAGCAGGAGGACTAGAGCGGAAAACACCGGGGAGCTGTTTTTT. This gives the protein CASRRTRAENTGELFF. The J gene is TRBJ2-2, the V gene TRBV2; TRBD2 aligns across 7 bases. V shed 6 bases and J 2 bases; nucleotides not matched to a gene: 9. The germline gives CDR1 SNHLY, CDR2 FYNNEI. The CDR3 runs 16 residues.

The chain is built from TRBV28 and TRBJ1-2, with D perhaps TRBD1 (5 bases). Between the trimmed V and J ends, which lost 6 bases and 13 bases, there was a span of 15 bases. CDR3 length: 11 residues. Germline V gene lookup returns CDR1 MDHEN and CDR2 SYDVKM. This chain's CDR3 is CASRTTQGGTF. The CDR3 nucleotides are TGTGCCAGCAGAACCACTCAGGGTGGCACCTTC.

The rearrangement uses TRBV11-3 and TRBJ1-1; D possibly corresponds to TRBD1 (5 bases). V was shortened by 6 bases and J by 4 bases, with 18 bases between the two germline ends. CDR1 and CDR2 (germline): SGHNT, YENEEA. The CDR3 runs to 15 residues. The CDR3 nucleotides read TGTGCCAGCAGTTACAGGCAGGGCGTTGGCACTGAAGCTTTCTTT. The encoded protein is CASSYRQGVGTEAFF. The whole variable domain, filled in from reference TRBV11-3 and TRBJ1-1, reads EAGVVQSPRYKIIEKKQPVAFWCNPISGHNTLYWYLQNLGQGPELLIRYENEEAVDDSQLPKDRFSAERLKGVDSTLKIQPAELGDSAVYLCASSYRQGVGTEAFFGQGTRLTVV.

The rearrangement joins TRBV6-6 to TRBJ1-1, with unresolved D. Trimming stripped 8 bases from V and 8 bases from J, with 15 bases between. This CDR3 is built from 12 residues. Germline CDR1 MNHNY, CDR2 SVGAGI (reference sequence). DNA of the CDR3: TGTGCCAGCCACACCCGATCGGAGGAAGCTTTCTTT. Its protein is CASHTRSEEAFF.

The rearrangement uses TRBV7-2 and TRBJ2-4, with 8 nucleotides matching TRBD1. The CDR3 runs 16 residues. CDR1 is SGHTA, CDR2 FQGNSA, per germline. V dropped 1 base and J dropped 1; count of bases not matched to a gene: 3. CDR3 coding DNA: TGTGCCAGCAGCTTAGGACAGGGGTGGGCCAAAAACATTCAGTACTTC. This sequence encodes CASSLGQGWAKNIQYF.

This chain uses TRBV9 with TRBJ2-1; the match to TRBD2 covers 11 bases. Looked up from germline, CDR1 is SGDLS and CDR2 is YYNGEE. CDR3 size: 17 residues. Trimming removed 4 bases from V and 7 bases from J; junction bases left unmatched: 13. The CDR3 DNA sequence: TGTGCCAGCAGCCCAGACCCTAGCGGGAGGAACAGGAATGAGCAGTTCTTC. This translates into CASSPDPSGRNRNEQFF.

This CDR3 is CASSLGALSDTQYF. CDR3 nucleotides: TGTGCCAGCAGCTTGGGGGCGTTGTCGGATACGCAGTATTTT. The chain has TRBV5-5 and TRBJ2-3, with D unclear. Germline assignment: CDR1 SGHKS and CDR2 YYEKEE (reference sequence). V was pared by 0 bases and J by 6 bases, with 11 bases between. The CDR3 spans 14 residues.

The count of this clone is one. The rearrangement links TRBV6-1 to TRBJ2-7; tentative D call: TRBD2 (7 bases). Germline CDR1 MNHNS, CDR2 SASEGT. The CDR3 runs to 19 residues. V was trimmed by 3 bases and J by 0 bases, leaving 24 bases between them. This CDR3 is CASSDRGALSKHTSYEQYF. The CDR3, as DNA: TGTGCCAGCAGTGATCGGGGGGCCTTATCAAAACATACCTCCTACGAGCAGTACTTC.

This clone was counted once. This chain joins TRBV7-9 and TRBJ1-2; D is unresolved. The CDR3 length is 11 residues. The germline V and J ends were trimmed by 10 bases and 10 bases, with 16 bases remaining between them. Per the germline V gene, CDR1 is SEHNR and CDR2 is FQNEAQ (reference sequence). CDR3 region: CAIEDLGYYTF. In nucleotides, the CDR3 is TGTGCCATCGAGGATCTGGGTTACTACACCTTC.

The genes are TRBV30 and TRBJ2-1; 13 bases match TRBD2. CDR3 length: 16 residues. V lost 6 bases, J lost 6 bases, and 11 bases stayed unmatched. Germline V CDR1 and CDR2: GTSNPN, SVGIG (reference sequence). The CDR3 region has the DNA TGTGCCTGTTCCTTAATACTAGCGGGGGGGGTCAATGAGCAGTTCTTC. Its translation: CACSLILAGGVNEQFF.

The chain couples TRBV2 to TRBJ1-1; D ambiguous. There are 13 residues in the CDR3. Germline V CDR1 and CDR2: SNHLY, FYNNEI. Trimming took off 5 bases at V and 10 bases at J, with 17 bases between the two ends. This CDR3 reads CASSRERRSGAFF. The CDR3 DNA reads TGTGCCAGCAGTCGAGAAAGGAGGAGTGGAGCTTTCTTT. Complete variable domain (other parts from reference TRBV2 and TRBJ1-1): EPEVTQTPSHQVTQMGQEVILRCVPISNHLYFYWYRQILGQKVEFLVSFYNNEISEKSEIFDDQFSVERPDGSNFTLKIRSTKLEDSAMYFCASSRERRSGAFFGQGTRLTVV.

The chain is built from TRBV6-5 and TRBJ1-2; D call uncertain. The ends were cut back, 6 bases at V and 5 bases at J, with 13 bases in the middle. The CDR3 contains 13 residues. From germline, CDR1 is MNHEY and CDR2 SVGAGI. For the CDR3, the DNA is TGTGCCAGCAGGGAGGGAGCTTCGTATGGCTACACCTTC. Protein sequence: CASREGASYGYTF.